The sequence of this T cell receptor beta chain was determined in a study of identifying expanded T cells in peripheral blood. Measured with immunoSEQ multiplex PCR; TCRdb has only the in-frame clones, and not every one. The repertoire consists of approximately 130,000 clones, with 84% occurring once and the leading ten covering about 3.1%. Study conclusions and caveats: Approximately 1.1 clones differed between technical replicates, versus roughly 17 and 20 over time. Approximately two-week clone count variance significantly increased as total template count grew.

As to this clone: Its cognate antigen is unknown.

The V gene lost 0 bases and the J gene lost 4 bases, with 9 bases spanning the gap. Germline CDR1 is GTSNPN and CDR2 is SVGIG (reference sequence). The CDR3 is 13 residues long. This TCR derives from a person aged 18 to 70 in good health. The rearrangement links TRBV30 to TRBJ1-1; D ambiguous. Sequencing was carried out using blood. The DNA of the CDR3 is TGTGCCTGGAGTGTAGGGTTTGGCACTGAAGCTTTCTTT. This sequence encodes CAWSVGFGTEAFF. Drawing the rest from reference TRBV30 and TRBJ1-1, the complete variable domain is SQTIHQWPATLVQPVGSPLSLECTVEGTSNPNLYWYRQAAGRGLQLLFYSVGIGQISSEVPQNLSASRPQDRQFILSSKKLLLSDSGFYLCAWSVGFGTEAFFGQGTRLTVV.